These 5 T cell receptor beta chains originate from one sample sequenced in a study of technical replicates of blood from a handful of donors. Sequencing used immunoSEQ multiplex PCR; TCRdb keeps in-frame clones, though not all of them. The data hold about 82,000 clones, with 85% to 95% observed a single time. Input material: T cells isolated from PBMCs. These receptors were obtained from a human donor in good health.

The chain joins TRBV19 to TRBJ1-2; 9 nucleotides agree with TRBD1. Germline V gene sequence: CDR1 LNHDA, CDR2 SQIVND (reference sequence). The CDR3 consists of 14 residues. Losses at the gene ends were 4 bases for V and 4 bases for J; bases not matched to a gene: 4. CDR3 in DNA: TGTGCCAGTAGTACACAGGGGGCCTTCTATGGCTACACCTTC. Residues: CASSTQGAFYGYTF.

The genes are TRBV7-9 and TRBJ2-1; 7 nucleotides match TRBD2. V dropped 2 bases and J dropped 8; count of bases not matched to a gene: 6. CDR1 is SEHNR and CDR2 is FQNEAQ in the germline V gene (reference sequence). This CDR3 region has 14 residues. As DNA, the CDR3 is TGTGCCAGCAGCTTAAGCGGGGTCCTCGATGAGCAGTTCTTC. It codes for CASSLSGVLDEQFF.

J is TRBJ2-7 and V is TRBV27; D not certain. The CDR3 extends over 12 amino acids. In germline, CDR1 is MNHEY, CDR2 SMNVEV (reference sequence). V was trimmed by 7 bases and J by 0 bases, leaving 7 bases between them. CDR3: CASTGSSYEQYF. The CDR3 nucleotides are TGTGCCAGCACAGGTAGCTCCTACGAGCAGTACTTC.

This sequence joins TRBV27 and TRBJ1-4; 11 positions agree with TRBD1. J was trimmed by 8 bases and V by 8 bases; bases with no gene match: 7. The length of the CDR3 is 14 residues. Germline V gene lookup returns CDR1 MNHEY and CDR2 SMNVEV (reference sequence). The CDR3 DNA sequence: TGTGCCAGCGGGCGGACAGGGGGCTACGAAAAACTGTTTTTT. Amino acid sequence: CASGRTGGYEKLFF.

The chain carries TRBV11-3 and TRBJ2-7, with TRBD1 identical over 9 bases. V trimming: 4 bases; J trimming: 3 bases; junction bases outside the gene matches: 13. In germline, CDR1 is SGHNT, CDR2 YENEEA. The CDR3 has 17 residues. CDR3 sequence: CASSSDSRGQGFYEQYF. In nucleotides, the CDR3 is TGTGCCAGCAGCTCCGATTCTAGGGGACAGGGATTCTACGAGCAGTACTTC. The full variable domain, completed using reference TRBV11-3 and TRBJ2-7, is EAGVVQSPRYKIIEKKQPVAFWCNPISGHNTLYWYLQNLGQGPELLIRYENEEAVDDSQLPKDRFSAERLKGVDSTLKIQPAELGDSAVYLCASSSDSRGQGFYEQYFGPGTRLTVT.